The clone carrying this TCR beta chain was seen at least ten times. This entry is derived from a study of patients and donors after allogeneic stem cell transplantation. V was shortened by 4 bases and J by 5 bases, with 13 bases between the two germline ends. There are 14 residues in the CDR3. Germline V CDR1 and CDR2: ENHRY, SYGVKD. TCRdb used MiXCR to reprocess the RT-PCR reads, holding one entry per CDR3 protein. This sample yields about 230,000 distinct CDR3 sequences, of which approximately 14% are seen a single time; around a tenth belongs to the top ten. The receptor comes from a human donor who was either an allogeneic HSCT recipient or a stem cell or donor lymphocyte infusion donor (not recorded which). It is not recorded whose cells these are; they may come from a transplant donor. The sequenced material came from blood, either unsorted or a sorted T cell fraction (not recorded which). The chain is built from TRBV10-3 and TRBJ2-3; D possibly corresponds to TRBD2 (5 bases). The CDR3 region is CAISGAREGDTQYF. The CDR3 coding sequence is TGTGCCATCAGTGGCGCCCGGGAAGGAGATACGCAGTATTTT.